This TCR beta chain emerged from a study of cytomegalovirus exposure and HLA in healthy donors. Study in general: In a previous analysis, 100 million to 140 million unique TCR beta sequences were found from 150 million to 200 million T cells.

This CDR3 comprises 15 residues. Per the germline V gene, CDR1 is LGHNA and CDR2 is YNFKEQ. Germline trimming cut 3 bases from V and 3 bases from J; bases unmatched to any gene: 7. Study-level findings and limits: The availability of immune exposure information extended only to CMV serostatus. Donors were assumed by presence/absence analyses to have roughly uniform sequencing depth. In the analysis, some V segments, TRBV6-2 and TRBV6-3 included, were excluded as indistinguishable.

The PCR used 60 Vbeta and 13 Jbeta primers. Generated by immunoSEQ multiplex PCR, the TCRdb table keeps only in-frame clones and is missing some. This sample has roughly 150,000 clones, with 60% to 85% found just once. On this clone: Its antigen remains unknown. At the DNA level, this CDR3 is encoded by other sequences in the same sample as well.

Sequenced material: PBMCs. J is TRBJ2-7 and V is TRBV4-2, with 8 bases matching TRBD1. The receptor was isolated from a middle-aged man in good health and CMV-seropositive. The CDR3 DNA follows: TGTGCCAGCAGCCAGGGGGACAGGCAGAACTACGAGCAGTACTTC. Protein product: CASSQGDRQNYEQYF.